In its sample, the clone carrying this T cell receptor (beta chain) was seen once. The sample is drawn from a study of early T cells in non-severe SARS-CoV-2 infection. TCRdb redid the calling of the 5' RACE reads with MiXCR, one entry per CDR3 protein. The sample includes 84,000 or so distinct CDR3 sequences, 9% to 14% of them seen just once. The CDR3 covers 12 residues. Trimming took off 2 bases at V and 9 bases at J, with 8 bases between the two ends. The source of this sequence is an adult who was a healthcare worker with PCR-confirmed SARS-CoV-2 infection or an uninfected control (not recorded which). Sequencing used whole blood. J is TRBJ2-4 and V is TRBV12-3 or TRBV12-4; D is unclear. CDR3 sequence reads: CASSLNPAIQYF. In DNA form, the CDR3 reads TGTGCCAGCAGTTTAAATCCGGCCATTCAGTACTTC.